This T cell receptor (beta chain) was found in a study of T cell repertoires in cytomegalovirus infection. Study details: Both CMV infection and a matching HLA type were indicated by public TCR beta signatures. Study-level points and caveats: The cumulative frequency of public TCR beta families distinguished individuals who carried CMV together with the relevant HLA.

This clonotype was recorded many times. Its antigen is unidentified. TCRdb called the reads again in MiXCR, with one record for every CDR3 protein. The repertoire holds 200,000 to 300,000 distinct CDR3 sequences, with approximately 9% as singletons. The CDR3 is 15 amino acids. The ends were cut back, 1 base at V and 8 bases at J, with 17 bases in the middle. Looked up from germline, CDR1 is MDHEN and CDR2 is SYDVKM. The source material was PBMCs. The clonotype was recovered from a human donor in good health (CMV status not recorded). Some clones in this sample may be carry-over from other donors' samples. V is TRBV28 and J is TRBJ1-2, with D unclear. CDR3 bases: TGTGCCAGCAGTTTATCCCCTAATGGGCGTGGGGGCTACACCTTC. Translating gives CASSLSPNGRGGYTF.